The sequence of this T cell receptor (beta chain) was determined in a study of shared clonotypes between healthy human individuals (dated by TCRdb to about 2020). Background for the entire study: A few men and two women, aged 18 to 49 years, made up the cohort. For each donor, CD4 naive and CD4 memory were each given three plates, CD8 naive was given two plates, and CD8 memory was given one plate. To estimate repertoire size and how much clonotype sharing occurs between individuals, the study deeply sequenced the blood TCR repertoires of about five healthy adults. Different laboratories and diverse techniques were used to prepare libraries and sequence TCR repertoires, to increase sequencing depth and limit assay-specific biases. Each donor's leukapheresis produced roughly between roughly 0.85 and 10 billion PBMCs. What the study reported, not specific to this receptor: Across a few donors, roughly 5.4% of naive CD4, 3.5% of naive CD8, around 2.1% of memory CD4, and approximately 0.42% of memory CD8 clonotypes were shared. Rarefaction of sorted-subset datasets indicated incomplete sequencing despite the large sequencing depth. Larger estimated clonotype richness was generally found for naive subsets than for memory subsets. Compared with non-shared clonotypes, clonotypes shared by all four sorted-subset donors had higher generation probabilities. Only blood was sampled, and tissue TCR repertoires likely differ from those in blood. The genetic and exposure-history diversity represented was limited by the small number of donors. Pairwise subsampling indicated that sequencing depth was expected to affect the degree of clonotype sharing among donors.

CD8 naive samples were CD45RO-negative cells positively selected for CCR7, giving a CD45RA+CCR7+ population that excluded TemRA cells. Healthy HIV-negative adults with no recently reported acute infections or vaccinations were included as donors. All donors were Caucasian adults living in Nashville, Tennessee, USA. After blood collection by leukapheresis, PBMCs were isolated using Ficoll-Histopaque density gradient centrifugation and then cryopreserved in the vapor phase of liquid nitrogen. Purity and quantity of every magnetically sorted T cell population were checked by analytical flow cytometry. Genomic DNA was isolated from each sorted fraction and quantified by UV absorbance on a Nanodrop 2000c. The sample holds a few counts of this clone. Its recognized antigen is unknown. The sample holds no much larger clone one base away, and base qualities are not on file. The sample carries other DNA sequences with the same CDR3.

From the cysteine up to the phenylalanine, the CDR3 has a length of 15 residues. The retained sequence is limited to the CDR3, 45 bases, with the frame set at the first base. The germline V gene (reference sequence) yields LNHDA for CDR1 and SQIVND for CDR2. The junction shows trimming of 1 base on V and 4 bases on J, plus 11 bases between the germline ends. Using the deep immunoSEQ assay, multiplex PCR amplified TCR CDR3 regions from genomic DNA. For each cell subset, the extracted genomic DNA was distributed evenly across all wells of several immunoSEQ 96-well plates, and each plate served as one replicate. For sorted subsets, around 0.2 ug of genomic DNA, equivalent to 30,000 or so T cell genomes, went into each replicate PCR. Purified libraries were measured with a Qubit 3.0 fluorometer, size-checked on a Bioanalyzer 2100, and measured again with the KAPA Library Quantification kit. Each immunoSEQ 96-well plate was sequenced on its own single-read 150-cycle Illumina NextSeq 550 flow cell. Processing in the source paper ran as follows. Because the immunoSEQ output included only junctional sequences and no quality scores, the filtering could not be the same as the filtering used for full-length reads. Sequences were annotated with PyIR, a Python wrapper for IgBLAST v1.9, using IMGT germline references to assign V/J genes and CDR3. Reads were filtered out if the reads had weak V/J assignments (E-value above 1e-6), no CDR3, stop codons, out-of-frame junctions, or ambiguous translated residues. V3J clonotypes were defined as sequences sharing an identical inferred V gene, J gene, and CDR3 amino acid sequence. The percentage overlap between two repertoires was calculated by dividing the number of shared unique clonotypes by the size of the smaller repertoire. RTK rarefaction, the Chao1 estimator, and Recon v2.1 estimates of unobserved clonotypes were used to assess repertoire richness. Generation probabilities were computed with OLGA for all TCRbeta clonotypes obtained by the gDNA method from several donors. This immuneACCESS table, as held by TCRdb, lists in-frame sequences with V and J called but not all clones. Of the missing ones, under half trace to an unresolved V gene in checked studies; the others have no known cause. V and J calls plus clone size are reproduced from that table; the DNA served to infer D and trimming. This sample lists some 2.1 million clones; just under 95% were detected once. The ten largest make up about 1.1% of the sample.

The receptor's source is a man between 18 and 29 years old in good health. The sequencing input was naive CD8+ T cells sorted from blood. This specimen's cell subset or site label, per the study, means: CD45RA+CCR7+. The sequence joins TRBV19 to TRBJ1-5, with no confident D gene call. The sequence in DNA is TGTGCCAGTAGTATAGTCCCGGGCGCTAATCAGCCCCAGCATTTT. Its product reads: CASSIVPGANQPQHF. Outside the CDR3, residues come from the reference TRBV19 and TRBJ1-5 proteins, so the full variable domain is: DGGITQSPKYLFRKEGQNVTLSCEQNLNHDAMYWYRQDPGQGLRLIYYSQIVNDFQKGDIAEGYSVSREKKESFPLTVTSAQKNPTAFYLCASSIVPGANQPQHFGDGTRLSIL.